The rows below give T cell receptor beta chains drawn from one sample of a study of CD8 T cells in ankylosing spondylitis. MiXCR, run by TCRdb on the 5' RACE reads, gives a single entry per CDR3 protein. The repertoire includes some 250,000 distinct CDR3 sequences, about 10% of them detected once, and roughly 6.8% sits in the top ten. The sample taken for sequencing was blood, either unsorted or a sorted T cell fraction (not recorded which). The origin of the receptors is a male donor with ankylosing spondylitis or in good health (not recorded which). CDR3s leave out the opening cysteine and the closing phenylalanine or tryptophan.

j_call v_call cdr3_aa
TRBJ2-1 TRBV5-1 ASSLGVAEREQF
TRBJ2-6 TRBV9 ASSVQPTGANVLT
TRBJ1-4 TRBV25-1 ASSWVTNEKLF
TRBJ1-2 TRBV20-1 SATKEWDTSNYGYT
TRBJ2-1 TRBV5-1 ASSLEAGGGYEQF
TRBJ2-3 TRBV4-1 ASSQVLAGLSTDTQY
TRBJ1-1 TRBV7-9 ASTKRGSRGNTEAF
TRBJ1-4 TRBV7-7 ASSSDGFNEKLF
TRBJ1-1 TRBV2 ASNDGRGGTEAF
TRBJ1-1 TRBV5-1 ASNEGIHTEAF
TRBJ2-1 TRBV9 ASSVDEGSGTYNEQF
TRBJ2-3 TRBV20-1 SAPAGTGGGKFGTDTQY
TRBJ1-2 TRBV5-1 ASSLAFGTGRGYT
TRBJ2-1 TRBV20-1 SAPTGGAFFGNEQF
TRBJ2-7 TRBV6-5 ASSYGGASYEQY
TRBJ2-7 TRBV24-1 ATSDLTGEQY
TRBJ2-3 TRBV15 ATSSSGASTDTQY
TRBJ1-1 TRBV7-6 ASSLATGTGFGTEAF
TRBJ1-5 TRBV7-2 ASSRDSSHQPQH
TRBJ1-1 TRBV10-3 ATWRGAGMNTEAF
TRBJ2-5 TRBV4-2 ASSQAPNSGQETQY
TRBJ2-7 TRBV10-1 ASSGYSGGVYEQY
TRBJ2-1 TRBV6-1 ASSPGTGIPNEQF
TRBJ2-7 TRBV5-1 ASGTGEHEQY
TRBJ2-3 TRBV7-8 ASGVAGAITDTQY
TRBJ2-2 TRBV20-1 SAKASGTYGELF
TRBJ1-2 TRBV4-1 ASSQDRGFWGYT
TRBJ2-3 TRBV7-8 ASRERQTLTDTQY
TRBJ2-7 TRBV5-5 ASSRTGGSGEQY
TRBJ2-5 TRBV29-1 SVGRGQAKETQY
TRBJ1-5 TRBV6-5 ASSYGGGEQPQH
TRBJ2-7 TRBV5-1 ASRVDRASYEQY
TRBJ2-1 TRBV27 ASSREAYNEQF
TRBJ2-3 TRBV5-1 ASSLRGFGTDTQY
TRBJ1-1 TRBV20-1 SASRTWGYTEAF
TRBJ2-3 TRBV20-1 SARVQPGTSGLGRTDTQY
TRBJ1-4 TRBV15 ATSGGGDKDEKLF
TRBJ2-1 TRBV7-6 ASSRTSGETYNEQF
TRBJ2-1 TRBV29-1 SVDSGQVYNEQF
TRBJ2-7 TRBV6-2/TRBV6-3 ASRKTSGNFEQY
TRBJ2-6 TRBV10-3 AINQGLAGGPDPSGANVLT
TRBJ2-1 TRBV7-5 ISLPEVRSLSFDEQF
TRBJ2-7 TRBV28 ASSYYLGRSYEQY
TRBJ2-7 TRBV5-1 ASNPGTGDSEQY
TRBJ2-2 TRBV10-2 ASRQHPNTGELF
TRBJ2-1 TRBV20-1 SARRLGSYNEQF
TRBJ2-1 TRBV5-1 ASSSMPQAEVLRSYNEQF
TRBJ2-7 TRBV28 ASSRSGVSLSY
TRBJ2-7 TRBV5-1 ASSLVWGNSYEQY
TRBJ2-7 TRBV20-1 CARDGWTGFEEQY
TRBJ1-4 TRBV7-8 ASGAGILFEKLF
TRBJ1-3 TRBV4-1 ASRPGAGKGNTIY
TRBJ2-7 TRBV27 ASSLAETGASYEQY
TRBJ1-3 TRBV6-5 ASTGGNTIY
TRBJ2-3 TRBV5-1 ASSFTDREADTQY
TRBJ2-1 TRBV7-9 ASSLGGSGAEQF
TRBJ2-1 TRBV20-1 SALGWTSGSHNEQF
TRBJ1-2 TRBV9 ASSVGDRDNGYT
TRBJ1-1 TRBV5-4 ASSLRTSTEAF